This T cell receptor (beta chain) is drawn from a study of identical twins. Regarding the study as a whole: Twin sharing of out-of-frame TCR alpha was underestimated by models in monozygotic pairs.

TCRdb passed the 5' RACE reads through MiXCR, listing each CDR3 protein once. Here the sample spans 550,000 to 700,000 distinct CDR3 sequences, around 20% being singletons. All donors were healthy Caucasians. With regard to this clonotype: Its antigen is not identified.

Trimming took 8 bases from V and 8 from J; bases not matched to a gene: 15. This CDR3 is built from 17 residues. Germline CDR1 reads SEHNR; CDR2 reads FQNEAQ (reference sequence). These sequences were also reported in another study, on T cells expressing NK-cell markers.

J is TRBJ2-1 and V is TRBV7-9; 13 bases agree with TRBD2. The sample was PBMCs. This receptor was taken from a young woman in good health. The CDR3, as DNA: TGTGCCAGCTCGCAACAGGGGACTAGCGGGGTTATCTATGAGCAGTTCTTC. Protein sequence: CASSQQGTSGVIYEQFF.